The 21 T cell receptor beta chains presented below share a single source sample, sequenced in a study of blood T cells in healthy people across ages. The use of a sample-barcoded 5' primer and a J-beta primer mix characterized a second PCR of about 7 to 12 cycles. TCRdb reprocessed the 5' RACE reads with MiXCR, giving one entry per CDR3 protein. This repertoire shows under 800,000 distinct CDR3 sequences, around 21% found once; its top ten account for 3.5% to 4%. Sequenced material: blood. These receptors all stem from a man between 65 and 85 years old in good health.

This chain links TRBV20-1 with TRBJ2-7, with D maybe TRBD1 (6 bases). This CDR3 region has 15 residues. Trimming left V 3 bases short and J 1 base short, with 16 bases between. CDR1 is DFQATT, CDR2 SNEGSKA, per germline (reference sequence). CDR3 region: CSASSSTGLSYEQYF. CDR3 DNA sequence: TGCAGTGCTAGCTCGTCTACAGGGCTTTCCTACGAGCAGTACTTC.

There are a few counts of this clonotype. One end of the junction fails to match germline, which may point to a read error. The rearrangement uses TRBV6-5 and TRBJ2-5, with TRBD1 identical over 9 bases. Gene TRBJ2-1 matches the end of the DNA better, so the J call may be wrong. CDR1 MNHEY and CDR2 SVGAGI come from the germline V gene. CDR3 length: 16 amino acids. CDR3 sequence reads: CACSYTDRGGVNEQFF. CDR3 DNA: TGTGCCTGCAGTTATACGGACAGGGGTGGTGTCAATGAGCAGTTCTTC.

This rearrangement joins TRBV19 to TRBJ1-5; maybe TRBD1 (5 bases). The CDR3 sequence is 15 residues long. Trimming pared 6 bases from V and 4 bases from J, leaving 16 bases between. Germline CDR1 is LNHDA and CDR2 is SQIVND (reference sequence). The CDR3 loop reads CASRWGTRVNQPQHF. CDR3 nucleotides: TGTGCCAGTAGATGGGGGACGCGGGTTAATCAGCCCCAGCATTTT.

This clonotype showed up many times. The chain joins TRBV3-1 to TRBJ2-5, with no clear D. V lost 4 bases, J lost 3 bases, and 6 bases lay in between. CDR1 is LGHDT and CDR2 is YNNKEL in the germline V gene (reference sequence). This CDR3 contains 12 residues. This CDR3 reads CASSPSEETQYF. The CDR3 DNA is TGTGCCAGCAGCCCCAGCGAAGAGACCCAGTACTTC.

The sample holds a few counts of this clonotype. The CDR3 protein is CASSLNRGRSYEQYF. The CDR3 DNA is TGTGCCAGCAGCTTAAACCGGGGAAGGTCGTACGAGCAGTACTTC. This sequence joins TRBV11-2 and TRBJ2-7; possible D gene TRBD2, 5 bases. Trimming removed 2 bases at V and 4 bases at J, with 15 bases between. The germline V gene has CDR1 SGHAT and CDR2 FQNNGV. The CDR3 is 15 residues long.

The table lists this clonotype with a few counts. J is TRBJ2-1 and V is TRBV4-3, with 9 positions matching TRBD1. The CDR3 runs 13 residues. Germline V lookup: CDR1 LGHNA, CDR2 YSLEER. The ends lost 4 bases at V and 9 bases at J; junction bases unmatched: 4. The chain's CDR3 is CASSRDRVGEQFF. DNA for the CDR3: TGCGCCAGCAGCCGGGACAGGGTTGGTGAGCAGTTCTTC.

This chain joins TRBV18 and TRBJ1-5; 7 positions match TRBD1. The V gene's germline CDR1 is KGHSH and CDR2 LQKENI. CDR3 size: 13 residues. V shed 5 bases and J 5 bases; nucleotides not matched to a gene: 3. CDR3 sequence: CASSRGPDQPQHF. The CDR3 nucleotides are TGTGCCAGCTCAAGGGGGCCAGATCAGCCCCAGCATTTT.

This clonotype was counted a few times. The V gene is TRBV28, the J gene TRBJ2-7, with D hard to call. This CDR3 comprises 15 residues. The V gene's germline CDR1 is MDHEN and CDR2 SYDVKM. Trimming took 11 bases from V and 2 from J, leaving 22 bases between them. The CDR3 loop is CAGSSEKGLAYEQYF. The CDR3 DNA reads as TGTGCCGGCTCCTCGGAGAAGGGTTTAGCCTACGAGCAGTACTTC.

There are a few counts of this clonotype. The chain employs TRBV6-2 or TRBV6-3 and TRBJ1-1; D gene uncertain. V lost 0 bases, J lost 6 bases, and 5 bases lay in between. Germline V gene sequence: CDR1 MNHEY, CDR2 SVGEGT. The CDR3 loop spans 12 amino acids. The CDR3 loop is CASSYSLSEAFF. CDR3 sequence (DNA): TGTGCCAGCAGTTACTCTCTCTCTGAAGCTTTCTTT.

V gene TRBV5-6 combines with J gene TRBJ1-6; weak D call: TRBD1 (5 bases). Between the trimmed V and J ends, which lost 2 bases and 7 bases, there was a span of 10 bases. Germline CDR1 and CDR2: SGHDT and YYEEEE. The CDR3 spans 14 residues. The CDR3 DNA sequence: TGTGCCAGCAGCTTAAGGGGTTGGAATTCACCCCTCCACTTT. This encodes CASSLRGWNSPLHF.

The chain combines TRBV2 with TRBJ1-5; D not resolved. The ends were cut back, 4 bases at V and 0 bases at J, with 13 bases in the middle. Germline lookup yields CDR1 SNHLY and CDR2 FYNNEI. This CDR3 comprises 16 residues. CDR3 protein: CASSAHRTDSNQPQHF. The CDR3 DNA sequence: TGTGCCAGCAGTGCGCATCGGACGGATAGCAATCAGCCCCAGCATTTT.

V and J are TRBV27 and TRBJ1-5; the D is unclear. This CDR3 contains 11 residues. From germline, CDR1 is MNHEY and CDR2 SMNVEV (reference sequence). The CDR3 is CDVGVNQPQHF. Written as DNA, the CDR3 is TGTGACGTGGGTGTAAATCAGCCCCAGCATTTT.

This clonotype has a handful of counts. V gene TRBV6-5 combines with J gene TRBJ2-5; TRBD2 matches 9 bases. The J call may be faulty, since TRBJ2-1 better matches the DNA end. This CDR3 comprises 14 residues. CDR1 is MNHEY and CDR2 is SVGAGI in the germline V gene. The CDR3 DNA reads TGTGCCAGCAGGCCGGGACTAGCTTTTGATGAGCAGTTCTTC. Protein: CASRPGLAFDEQFF.

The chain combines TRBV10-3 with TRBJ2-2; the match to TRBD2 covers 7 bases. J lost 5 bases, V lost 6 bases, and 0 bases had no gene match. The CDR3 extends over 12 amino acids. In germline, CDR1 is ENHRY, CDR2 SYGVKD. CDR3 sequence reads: CAIRGGTGELFF. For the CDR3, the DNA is TGTGCCATCAGGGGAGGGACCGGGGAGCTGTTTTTT.

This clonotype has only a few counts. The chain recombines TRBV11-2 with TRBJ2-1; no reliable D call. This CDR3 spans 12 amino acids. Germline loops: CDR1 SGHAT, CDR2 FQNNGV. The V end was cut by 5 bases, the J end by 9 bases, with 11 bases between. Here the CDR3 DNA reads TGTGCCAGCAGCCGTTTTAAAAGTGAGCAGTTCTTC. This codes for CASSRFKSEQFF.

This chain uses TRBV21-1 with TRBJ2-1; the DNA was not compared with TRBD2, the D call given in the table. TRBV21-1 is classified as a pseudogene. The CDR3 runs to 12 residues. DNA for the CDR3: TGTGCCAGCAGCAAGGCGGCTAGCGGCCAGTTCTTC. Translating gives CASSKAASGQFF.

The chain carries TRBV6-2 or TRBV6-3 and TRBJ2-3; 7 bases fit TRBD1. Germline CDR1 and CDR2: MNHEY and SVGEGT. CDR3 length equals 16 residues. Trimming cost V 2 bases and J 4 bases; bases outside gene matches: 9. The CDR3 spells CASSYGDRTGADTQYF. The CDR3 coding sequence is TGTGCCAGCAGTTACGGGGACCGAACAGGGGCAGATACGCAGTATTTT.

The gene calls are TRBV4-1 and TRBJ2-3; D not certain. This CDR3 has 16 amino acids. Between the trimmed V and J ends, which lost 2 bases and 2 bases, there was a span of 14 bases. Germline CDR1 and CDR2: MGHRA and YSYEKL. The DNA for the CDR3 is TGCGCCAGCAGCCAAACCCGGCAGCCTTCCACAGATACGCAGTATTTT. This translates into CASSQTRQPSTDTQYF.

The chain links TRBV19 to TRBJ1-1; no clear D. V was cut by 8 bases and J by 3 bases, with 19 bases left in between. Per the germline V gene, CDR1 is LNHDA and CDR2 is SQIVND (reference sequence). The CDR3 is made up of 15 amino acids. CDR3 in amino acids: CASGSTKGFHTEAFF. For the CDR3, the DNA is TGTGCCAGTGGGAGTACTAAGGGATTTCACACTGAAGCTTTCTTT.

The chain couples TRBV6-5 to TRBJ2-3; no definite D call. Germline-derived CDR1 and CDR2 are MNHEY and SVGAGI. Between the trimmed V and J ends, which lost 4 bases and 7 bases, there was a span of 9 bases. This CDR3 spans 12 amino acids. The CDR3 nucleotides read TGTGCCAGCAGTTTAAACTTACATACGCAGTATTTT. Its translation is CASSLNLHTQYF.

The CDR3 DNA sequence: TGTGCCAGCAGCCTTCAAGGGCCCCAGGGCATTGAGCAGTTCTTC. Its translation: CASSLQGPQGIEQFF. The rearrangement uses TRBV7-9 and TRBJ2-1, with D possibly TRBD1 on 5 matching bases. This CDR3 has 15 amino acids. Germline values: CDR1 SEHNR, CDR2 FQNEAQ (reference sequence). V shed 5 bases and J shed 9 bases, with 20 bases lying between them.